What follows are 21 T cell receptor beta chains derived from one specimen sequenced in a study of cytomegalovirus exposure and HLA in healthy donors. Sequencing was performed with immunoSEQ multiplex PCR; in TCRdb, only in-frame clones are kept and a portion is missing. This sample has tens of thousands of clones, with about 94% found just once. Sequenced sample: PBMCs. The receptors derive from a young man in good health and CMV-seropositive.

This clone was detected only a few times. The rearrangement links TRBV5-1 to TRBJ1-1; no definite D call. This CDR3 region has 13 residues. V was shortened by 4 bases and J by 0 bases, with 7 bases between the two germline ends. Germline V gives CDR1 SGHRS, CDR2 YFSETQ. The CDR3 DNA reads TGCGCCAGCAGCCTCCAGATGAACACTGAAGCTTTCTTT. It is translated as CASSLQMNTEAFF.

This rearrangement joins TRBV5-1 to TRBJ2-7; 8 positions match TRBD1. The CDR3 runs 15 residues. Germline CDR1 SGHRS, CDR2 YFSETQ. After removal of 0 bases from V and 5 bases from J, the junction contained 7 bases not matched to a gene. The CDR3 nucleotides read TGCGCCAGCAGCTTGGCCCCGGACAGGGTGGACGAGCAGTACTTC. This codes for CASSLAPDRVDEQYF.

The chain carries TRBV7-9 and TRBJ2-7; 8 bases match TRBD1. The CDR3 runs 15 residues. With V trimmed by 5 bases and J by 3 bases, 9 bases remained unmatched. CDR1 is SEHNR and CDR2 is FQNEAQ in the germline V gene (reference sequence). CDR3 DNA: TGTGCCAGCAGCCAAGGACAGGGTGACGGCTACGAGCAGTACTTC. This translates into CASSQGQGDGYEQYF.

About this clone: The sample has other DNA sequences that encode this CDR3 too. The chain joins TRBV7-9 to TRBJ2-3; 8 bases map to TRBD2. Losses at the gene ends were 1 base for V and 1 base for J; bases not matched to a gene: 4. Germline CDR1 reads SEHNR; CDR2 reads FQNEAQ (reference sequence). The CDR3 runs 16 residues. CDR3 in DNA: TGTGCCAGCAGCTTAGACTTAGCGGGACGCACAGATACGCAGTATTTT. Translation gives CASSLDLAGRTDTQYF.

V is TRBV4-1 and J is TRBJ2-1; 8 bases map to TRBD1. Trimming took 2 bases from V and 2 from J; bases not matched to a gene: 2. This CDR3 region has 15 residues. Germline V gene data show CDR1 as MGHRA and CDR2 as YSYEKL. CDR3 amino acids: CASSQQQGAYNEQFF. The CDR3 DNA sequence: TGCGCCAGCAGCCAACAACAGGGGGCCTACAATGAGCAGTTCTTC.

The CDR3 protein is CASSPPRQGRGETQYF. CDR3 nucleotides: TGTGCCAGCTCACCCCCCAGACAGGGGAGGGGAGAGACCCAGTACTTC. V and J are TRBV18 and TRBJ2-5, with D possibly matching TRBD1 (8 bases). CDR3 length: 16 amino acids. Germline V lookup: CDR1 KGHSH, CDR2 LQKENI. Trimming shortened V by 3 bases and J by 4 bases, and 18 bases separated the two germline ends.

The chain carries TRBV4-2 and TRBJ2-5, with 7 bases lining up with TRBD1. V trimming: 0 bases; J trimming: 4 bases; junction bases outside the gene matches: 8. CDR3 length equals 16 residues. Germline CDR1 reads LGHNA; CDR2 reads YNFKEQ. As DNA, the CDR3 is TGTGCCAGCAGCCAAGAACCGACAGGGCCCCCAGAGACCCAGTACTTC. It translates to CASSQEPTGPPETQYF.

The sample holds one count of this clone. The rearrangement links TRBV4-1 to TRBJ1-2; tentatively, D is TRBD1 (6 bases). The V gene lost 5 bases and the J gene lost 7 bases, with 14 bases spanning the gap. The length of the CDR3 is 13 residues. CDR1 is MGHRA and CDR2 is YSYEKL in the germline V gene. In nucleotides, the CDR3 is TGCGCCAGCAGCTACAGGGAATCGCCTGGCTACACCTTC. Its translation is CASSYRESPGYTF.

The genes are TRBV19 and TRBJ2-7, with 7 nucleotides matching TRBD2. V gave up 4 bases and J gave up 4 bases; unmatched junction bases: 7. There are 14 residues in the CDR3. Germline V gene data show CDR1 as LNHDA and CDR2 as SQIVND (reference sequence). CDR3 in DNA: TGTGCCAGTAGTACCCAGCGGGGTATGTACGAGCAGTACTTC. Translating it yields CASSTQRGMYEQYF.

The V and J genes are TRBV27 and TRBJ1-5; weak D call: TRBD1 (6 bases). V gave up 4 bases and J gave up 5 bases, with 18 bases separating them. CDR1 and CDR2 from the germline V gene are MNHEY and SMNVEV (reference sequence). CDR3 size: 16 residues. CDR3 DNA: TGTGCCAGCAGTTCCCTCCCGGGGGGGGGCTATCAGCCCCAGCATTTT. This gives the protein CASSSLPGGGYQPQHF.

This clone appeared a single time. The chain is built from TRBV7-8 and TRBJ2-5, with D perhaps matching TRBD1 (5 bases). Trimming took 6 bases from V and 10 from J, leaving 12 bases between them. The CDR3 extends over 11 amino acids. CDR1 and CDR2 from the germline V gene are SGHVS and FQNEAQ. Written as DNA, the CDR3 is TGTGCCAGCAGGGGGCAGGGCGACCAGTACTTC. This codes for CASRGQGDQYF.

The sample holds one count of this clone. This sequence joins TRBV6-6 and TRBJ2-1; 9 nucleotides match TRBD2. V was pared by 2 bases and J by 4 bases, with 3 bases of the junction left unmatched. Germline loops: CDR1 MNHNY, CDR2 SVGAGI (reference sequence). The CDR3 covers 15 residues. In nucleotides, the CDR3 is TGTGCCAGCAGTTACAGGCTAGCGGGATACAATGAGCAGTTCTTC. This encodes CASSYRLAGYNEQFF.

The V call is TRBV11-1, the J call TRBJ2-1; D gene uncertain. This CDR3 is built from 17 residues. CDR1 and CDR2 from the germline V gene are SGHAT and FQDESV (reference sequence). The germline V and J ends were trimmed by 3 bases and 0 bases, with 15 bases remaining between them. CDR3 sequence reads: CASSLAAALHSYNEQFF. CDR3 sequence (DNA): TGTGCCAGCAGCTTGGCCGCAGCGCTCCACTCCTACAATGAGCAGTTCTTC.

This clone was counted once. V gene TRBV2 combines with J gene TRBJ2-1; D perhaps matches TRBD1 (6 bases). CDR3 size: 16 residues. V lost 8 bases and J 0 bases, leaving 17 bases between the germline ends. The V gene's germline CDR1 is SNHLY and CDR2 FYNNEI. The CDR3 spells CASSVPTGPSYNEQFF. The CDR3 nucleotides read TGTGCCAGCTCCGTCCCGACAGGTCCCTCCTACAATGAGCAGTTCTTC.

The V call is TRBV19, the J call TRBJ1-2, with 9 bases fitting TRBD1. Germline V gene sequence: CDR1 LNHDA, CDR2 SQIVND (reference sequence). The J segment lost 4 bases and the V segment lost 3 bases, leaving 6 bases of the junction unmatched. The CDR3 is made up of 15 amino acids. DNA for the CDR3: TGTGCCAGTAGTATGGGACAGGGTGCTATCTATGGCTACACCTTC. As protein: CASSMGQGAIYGYTF.

This sequence joins TRBV2 and TRBJ1-4; 8 positions agree with TRBD1. Per the germline V gene, CDR1 is SNHLY and CDR2 is FYNNEI. The CDR3 consists of 14 residues. Trimming at V came to 10 bases and at J to 8 bases, leaving 12 bases not matched to a gene. The CDR3 region is CATPREQGGEKLFF. The CDR3 DNA sequence: TGTGCCACCCCCAGGGAACAGGGGGGGGAAAAACTGTTTTTT.

The chain links TRBV5-1 to TRBJ2-3; D uncertain. Trimming took 5 bases from V and 2 from J, leaving 12 bases between them. The CDR3 contains 14 residues. CDR1 and CDR2 from the germline V gene are SGHRS and YFSETQ. CDR3 amino acids: CASRLTPITDTQYF. CDR3 coding DNA: TGCGCCAGCAGATTGACCCCTATCACAGATACGCAGTATTTT.

The chain is built from TRBV7-9 and TRBJ1-1, with 7 bases matching TRBD1. The CDR3 extends over 13 amino acids. Germline CDR1 and CDR2: SEHNR and FQNEAQ (reference sequence). Losses at the gene ends were 2 bases for V and 3 bases for J; bases not matched to a gene: 0. The CDR3 here is CASSLQGDTEAFF. The CDR3 DNA follows: TGTGCCAGCAGCTTACAGGGGGACACTGAAGCTTTCTTT.

The genes are TRBV6-1 and TRBJ2-1; no reliable D call. Germline lookup yields CDR1 MNHNS and CDR2 SASEGT. The V and J ends lost 2 bases and 9 bases respectively, with 5 bases between them. This CDR3 is built from 11 residues. The DNA for the CDR3 is TGTGCCAGCAGTGAATGGAGTGAGCAGTTCTTC. Its translation: CASSEWSEQFF.

This rearrangement joins TRBV30 to TRBJ2-3; a weak D match, TRBD2 (5 bases). The CDR3 covers 16 residues. The V end was cut by 2 bases, the J end by 6 bases, with 21 bases between. Germline CDR1 reads GTSNPN; CDR2 reads SVGIG (reference sequence). CDR3: CAWSKARGTLGDTQYF. The CDR3 nucleotides are TGTGCCTGGAGTAAAGCCCGGGGTACTTTGGGGGATACGCAGTATTTT.

In DNA, the CDR3 is TGTGCCAGCTCACCGACTGCTAGCGGGAGGGCCTGGGGAGATACGCAGTATTTT. As protein: CASSPTASGRAWGDTQYF. This sequence joins TRBV18 and TRBJ2-3; 12 nucleotides match TRBD2. Germline V gene sequence: CDR1 KGHSH, CDR2 LQKENI. The CDR3 runs to 18 residues. After removal of 3 bases from V and 5 bases from J, the junction contained 12 bases not matched to a gene.